This T cell receptor beta chain was obtained from a study of cytomegalovirus exposure and HLA in healthy donors. Use of 60 Vbeta and 13 Jbeta primers characterized the PCR. Some clones are missing from TCRdb's copy, which holds only in-frame ones; the method was immunoSEQ multiplex PCR. In the table there are a few hundred thousand clones, approximately 90% of which are singletons. V was clipped by 1 base and J by 7 bases, with 6 bases between them. Germline V gene lookup returns CDR1 SGDLS and CDR2 YYNGEE. The CDR3 loop spans 12 amino acids. The chain joins TRBV9 to TRBJ2-1; weak D call: TRBD1 (5 bases). The sample comprised PBMCs. This TCR was sampled from a woman under 30 in good health and CMV-seronegative. Here the CDR3 reads CASSVQGNEQFF. The CDR3 bases are TGTGCCAGCAGCGTACAGGGTAATGAGCAGTTCTTC.